This TCR beta chain originates from a study of T cells in Graves' hyperthyroidism and ophthalmopathy. Diagnoses rested on clinical symptoms, serum thyroxine and TRAb, thyroid ultrasound and orbital computed tomography. RNA transcripts yielded amplified TCR beta CDR3 regions. A first-round RT-PCR of the TCR CDR3 used the HTBI primer set. TCRdb reprocessed the multiplex PCR reads via MiXCR and lists one record per CDR3 protein. The table includes approximately 420,000 distinct CDR3 sequences, roughly an eighth detected once. This clonotype was observed a handful of times. Its matching antigen is unknown. With 4 bases clipped from V and 6 bases from J, the junction kept 7 bases outside the gene matches. The CDR3 covers 14 residues. In germline, CDR1 is LGHDT, CDR2 YNNKEL (reference sequence). Study results and caveats: In blood, most of the thyroid clonotypes expanded above 0.001 were also present. A model of 13 V-J pairs discriminated ophthalmopathy from stable hyperthyroidism.

Sequenced input: blood. The J gene is TRBJ1-1, the V gene TRBV3-1; 8 nucleotides agree with TRBD1. The clonotype originates from a young woman with Graves' hyperthyroidism. CDR3 region: CASSREDRAAEAFF. Written as DNA, the CDR3 is TGTGCCAGCAGCCGGGAGGACAGGGCTGCTGAAGCTTTCTTT.